A single T cell receptor beta chain is shown here with its context. Original analysis: The assay estimated nucleated cells by amplifying reference gene primers. The data were produced by immunoSEQ multiplex PCR, yet TCRdb's version contains in-frame clones alone and is incomplete. That table supplies the V and J calls and clone size; D and trimming were determined from the DNA. The sample holds tens of thousands of clones, about four fifths seen once. This sample was taken from a study of blood T cell repertoires in COVID-19. Overall study context: Collection of acute and convalescent COVID-19 samples took place in the United States, Italy and Spain. PBMCs, B-cell-depleted T cells, or T cells were the source of the cDNA or gDNA that made up the material.

Trimming took 4 bases from V and 0 from J; bases not matched to a gene: 9. The CDR3 loop spans 17 amino acids. Germline lookup yields CDR1 LNHDA and CDR2 SQIVND (reference sequence). Sequenced input: peripheral blood. V usage is TRBV19 and J usage is TRBJ1-2; TRBD1 matches 9 bases. This receptor was obtained from a woman older than 75 with acute or convalescent COVID-19. The CDR3 DNA is TGTGCCAGTAGTAGTGTTGACAGGGGGATCGCTAACTATGGCTACACCTTC. Its translation: CASSSVDRGIANYGYTF.